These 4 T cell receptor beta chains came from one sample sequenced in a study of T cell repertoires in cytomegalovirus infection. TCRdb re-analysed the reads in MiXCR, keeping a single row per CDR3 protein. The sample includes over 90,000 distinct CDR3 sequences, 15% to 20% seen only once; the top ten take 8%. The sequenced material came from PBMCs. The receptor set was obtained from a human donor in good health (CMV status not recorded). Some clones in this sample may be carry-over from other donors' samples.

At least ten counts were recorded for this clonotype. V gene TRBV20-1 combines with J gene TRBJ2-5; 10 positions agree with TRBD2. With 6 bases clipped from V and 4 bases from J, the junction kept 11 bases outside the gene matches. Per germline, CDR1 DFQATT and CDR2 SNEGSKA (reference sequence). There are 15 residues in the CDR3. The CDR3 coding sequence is TGCAGTGCCCCAGAGCGGGGGGGCTCTGGAGAGACCCAGTACTTC. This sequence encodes CSAPERGGSGETQYF.

Here the CDR3 reads CSAGTGNNSPLHF. In DNA, the CDR3 is TGCAGCGCTGGGACAGGAAATAATTCACCCCTCCACTTT. The V gene is TRBV29-1, the J gene TRBJ1-6; 8 bases agree with TRBD1. Germline trimming cut 7 bases from V and 5 bases from J; bases unmatched to any gene: 4. The germline V gene encodes CDR1 SQVTM and CDR2 ANQGSEA. CDR3 length equals 13 residues.

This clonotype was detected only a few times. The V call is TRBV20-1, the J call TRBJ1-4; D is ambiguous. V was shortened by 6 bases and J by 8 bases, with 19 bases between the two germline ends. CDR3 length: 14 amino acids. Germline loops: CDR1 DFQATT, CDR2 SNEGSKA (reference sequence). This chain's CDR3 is CSARPGSGKEKLFF. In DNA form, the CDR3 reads TGCAGTGCGCGTCCGGGCTCCGGCAAAGAAAAACTGTTTTTT.

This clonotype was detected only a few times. The CDR3, as DNA: TGTGCCAGCAGCTTATGGCGGGGCTACGGAAACACCATATATTTT. This translates into CASSLWRGYGNTIYF. This chain uses TRBV7-9 with TRBJ1-3, with D tentatively TRBD1 (5 bases). The germline V and J ends were trimmed by 2 bases and 4 bases, with 12 bases remaining between them. Germline loops: CDR1 SEHNR, CDR2 FQNEAQ (reference sequence). The CDR3 has 15 amino acids.